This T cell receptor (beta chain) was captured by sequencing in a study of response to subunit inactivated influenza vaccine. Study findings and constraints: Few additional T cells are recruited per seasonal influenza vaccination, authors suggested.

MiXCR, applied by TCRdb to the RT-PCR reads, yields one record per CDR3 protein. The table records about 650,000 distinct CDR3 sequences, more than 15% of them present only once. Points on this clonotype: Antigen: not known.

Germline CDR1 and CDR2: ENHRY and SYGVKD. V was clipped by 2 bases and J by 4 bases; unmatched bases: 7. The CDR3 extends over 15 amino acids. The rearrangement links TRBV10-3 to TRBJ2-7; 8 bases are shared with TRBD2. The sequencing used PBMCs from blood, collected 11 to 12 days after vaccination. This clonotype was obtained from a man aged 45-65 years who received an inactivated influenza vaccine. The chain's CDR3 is CAISEIKRGRYEQYF. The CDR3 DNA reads TGTGCCATCAGTGAGATAAAGCGGGGGAGATACGAGCAGTACTTC.